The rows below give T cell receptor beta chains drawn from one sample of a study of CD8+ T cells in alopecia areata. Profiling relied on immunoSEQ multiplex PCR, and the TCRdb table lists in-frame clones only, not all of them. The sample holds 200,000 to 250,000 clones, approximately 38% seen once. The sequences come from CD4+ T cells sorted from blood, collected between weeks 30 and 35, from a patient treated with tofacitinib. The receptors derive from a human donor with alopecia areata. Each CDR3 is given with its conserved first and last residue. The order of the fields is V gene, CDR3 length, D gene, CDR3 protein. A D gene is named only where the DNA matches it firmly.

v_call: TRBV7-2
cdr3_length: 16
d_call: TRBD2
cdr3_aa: CASSPGLAGPSYEQYF

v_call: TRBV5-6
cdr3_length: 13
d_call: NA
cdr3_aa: CASSSTGDYGYTF

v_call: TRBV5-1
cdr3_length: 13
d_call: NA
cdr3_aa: CASSLRQGTEAFF

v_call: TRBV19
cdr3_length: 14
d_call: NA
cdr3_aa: CASSMLYRNTEAFF

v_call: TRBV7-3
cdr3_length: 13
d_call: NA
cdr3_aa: CASSLTMRGEQYF

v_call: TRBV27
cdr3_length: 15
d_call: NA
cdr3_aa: CASSLVWHSGQPQHF

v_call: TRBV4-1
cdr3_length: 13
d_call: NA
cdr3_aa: CASSPRREDTQYF

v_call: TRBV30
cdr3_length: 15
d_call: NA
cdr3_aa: CAWTRGLGEGTEAFF

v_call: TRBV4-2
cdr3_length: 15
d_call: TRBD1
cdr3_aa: CASSRQPGQYTEAFF

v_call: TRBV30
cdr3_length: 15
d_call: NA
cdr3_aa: CAWRSRGTLNTEAFF

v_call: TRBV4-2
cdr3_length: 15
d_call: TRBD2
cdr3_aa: CASSRSGRTTDTQYF

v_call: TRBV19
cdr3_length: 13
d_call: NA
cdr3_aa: CASRTASYNEQFF

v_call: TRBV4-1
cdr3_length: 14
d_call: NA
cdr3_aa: CASSHDTSNQPQHF

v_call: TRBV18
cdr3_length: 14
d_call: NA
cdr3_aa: CASSSGGGNTEAFF

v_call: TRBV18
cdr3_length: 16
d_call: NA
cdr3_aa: CASSPEGGYSTDTQYF

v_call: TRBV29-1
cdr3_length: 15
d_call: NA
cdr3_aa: CSVHVTGQENTEAFF

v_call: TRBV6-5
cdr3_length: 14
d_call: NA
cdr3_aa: CASSNPRGSYEQYF

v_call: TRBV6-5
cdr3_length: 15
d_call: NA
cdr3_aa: CASSRTWGADQPQHF

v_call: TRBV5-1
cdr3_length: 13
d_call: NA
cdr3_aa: CASSFSGRPGYTF

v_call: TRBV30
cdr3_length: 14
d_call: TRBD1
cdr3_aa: CAWSKGQGYQPQHF

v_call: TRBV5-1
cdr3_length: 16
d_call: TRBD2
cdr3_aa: CASSLGTSGAPETQYF

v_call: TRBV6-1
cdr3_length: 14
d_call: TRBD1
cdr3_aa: CASGFGTANEKLFF

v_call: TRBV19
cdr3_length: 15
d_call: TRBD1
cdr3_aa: CASTLSGTGDNEQFF

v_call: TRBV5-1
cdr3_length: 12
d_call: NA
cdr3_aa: CASSLGDSQQFF

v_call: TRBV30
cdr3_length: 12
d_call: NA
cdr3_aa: CAFSGAGYEQYF

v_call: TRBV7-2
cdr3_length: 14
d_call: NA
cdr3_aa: CASSLTQGYTEAFF

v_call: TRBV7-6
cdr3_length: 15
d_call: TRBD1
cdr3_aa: CASSPDRVTNEKLFF

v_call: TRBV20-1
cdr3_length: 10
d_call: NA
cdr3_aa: CSAGNYEQYF

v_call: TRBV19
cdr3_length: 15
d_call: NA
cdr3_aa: CASSGGDRLNTEAFF

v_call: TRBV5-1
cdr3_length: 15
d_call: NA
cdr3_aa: CASSFLRDGRVEAFF

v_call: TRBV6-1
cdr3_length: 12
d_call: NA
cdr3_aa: CASSEATGRQYF

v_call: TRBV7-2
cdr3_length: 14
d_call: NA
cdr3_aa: CASSLGLGTGELFF

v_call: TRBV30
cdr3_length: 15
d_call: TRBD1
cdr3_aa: CAWGYKTGGAETQYF

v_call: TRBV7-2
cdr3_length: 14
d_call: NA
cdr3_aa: CASSLGPLNTEAFF

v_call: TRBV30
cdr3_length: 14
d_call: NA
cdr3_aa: CAWNSVNSNQPQHF

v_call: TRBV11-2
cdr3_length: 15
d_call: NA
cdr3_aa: CASSPVAASTDTQYF

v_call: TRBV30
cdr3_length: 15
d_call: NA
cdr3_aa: CAWSAFPRGPTEAFF

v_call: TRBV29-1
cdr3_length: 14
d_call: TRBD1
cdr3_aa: CSVETGGGTDTQYF

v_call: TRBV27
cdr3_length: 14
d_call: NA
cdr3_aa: CASSFIGRTGELFF

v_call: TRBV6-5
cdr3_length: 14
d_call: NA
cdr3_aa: CASSAGRGNSPLHF

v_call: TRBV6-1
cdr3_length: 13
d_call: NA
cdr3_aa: CASSWGLQETQYF

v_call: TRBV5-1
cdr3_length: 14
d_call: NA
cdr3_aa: CASSGRDKNTEAFF

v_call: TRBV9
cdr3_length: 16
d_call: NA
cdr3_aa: CASSPHRTDLNTEAFF

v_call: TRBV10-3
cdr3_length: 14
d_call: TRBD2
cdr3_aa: CAISSGSSYNEQFF

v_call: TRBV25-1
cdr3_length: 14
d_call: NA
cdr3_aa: CASSGWVGGDEQYF

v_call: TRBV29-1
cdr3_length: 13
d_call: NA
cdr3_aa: CSVVIRYTDTQYF

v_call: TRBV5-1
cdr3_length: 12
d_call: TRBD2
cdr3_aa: CASSARGGEQFF

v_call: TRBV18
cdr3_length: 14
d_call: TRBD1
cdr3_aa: CASSPPDRYNEQFF

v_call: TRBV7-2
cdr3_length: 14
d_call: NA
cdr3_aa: CASSFTGGGETQYF

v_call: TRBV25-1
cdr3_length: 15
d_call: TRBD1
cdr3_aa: CASSAPQGGNTEAFF

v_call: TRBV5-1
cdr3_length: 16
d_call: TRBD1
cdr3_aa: CASSLGQGAITGEQFF

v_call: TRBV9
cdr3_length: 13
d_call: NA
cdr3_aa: CASGAGVNYGYTF

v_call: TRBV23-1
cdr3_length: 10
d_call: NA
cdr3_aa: CASSQYLAFF

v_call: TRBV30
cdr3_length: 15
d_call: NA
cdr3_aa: CAWSVGSLGNQPQHF

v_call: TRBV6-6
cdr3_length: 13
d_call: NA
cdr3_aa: CASSSPSNEKLFF

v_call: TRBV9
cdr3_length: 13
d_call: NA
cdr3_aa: CASSSNRAGELFF

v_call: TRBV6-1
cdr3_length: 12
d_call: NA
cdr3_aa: CASRGPNQPQHF